A selection of T cell receptor beta chains follows, all from one sample in a study of cytomegalovirus exposure and HLA in healthy donors. The assay was immunoSEQ multiplex PCR, and TCRdb's table has in-frame clones only and misses some. The data contain under 200,000 clones, around 78% of them seen just once; the ten biggest clones take up roughly 1.6%. The sequenced sample was PBMCs. These receptors all stem from a man in his forties in good health and CMV-seronegative. CDR3s include the opening cysteine and the closing phenylalanine or tryptophan. Fields, in order: J gene, V gene, D gene, clone size, CDR3 protein, CDR3 DNA. D genes are given only for firm matches. Not every row has a clone size; where given, it reads once, few, many or a size class.

j_gene: TRBJ1-5
v_gene: TRBV27
d_gene: TRBD1
abundance: -
CDR3aa: CASSPRQGGQPQHF
CDR3nt: TGTGCCAGCAGTCCACGACAGGGGGGTCAGCCCCAGCATTTT

j_gene: TRBJ2-7
v_gene: TRBV6-6
d_gene: -
abundance: -
CDR3aa: CASTQVTGLREQYF
CDR3nt: TGTGCCAGCACCCAAGTCACCGGTTTACGGGAGCAGTACTTC

j_gene: TRBJ2-2
v_gene: TRBV19
d_gene: TRBD1
abundance: -
CDR3aa: CASRLTGDTGELFF
CDR3nt: TGTGCCAGTAGGTTGACAGGGGACACCGGGGAGCTGTTTTTT

j_gene: TRBJ1-6
v_gene: TRBV30
d_gene: -
abundance: -
CDR3aa: CAWSSGPGVIYNSPLHF
CDR3nt: TGTGCCTGGAGTAGCGGCCCGGGGGTCATCTATAATTCACCCCTCCACTTT

j_gene: TRBJ1-4
v_gene: TRBV7-9
d_gene: -
abundance: -
CDR3aa: CASSLGGDLNEKLFF
CDR3nt: TGTGCCAGCAGCTTAGGGGGGGACCTTAATGAAAAACTGTTTTTT

j_gene: TRBJ2-7
v_gene: TRBV28
d_gene: -
abundance: -
CDR3aa: CASSLFGSPTYEQYF
CDR3nt: TGTGCCAGCAGTTTATTCGGGAGCCCGACCTACGAGCAGTACTTC

j_gene: TRBJ1-2
v_gene: TRBV6-6
d_gene: -
abundance: few
CDR3aa: CASSPIGGDGYTF
CDR3nt: TGTGCCAGCAGCCCAATCGGGGGGGATGGCTACACCTTC

j_gene: TRBJ2-3
v_gene: TRBV19
d_gene: TRBD2
abundance: -
CDR3aa: CASSSRASGSTDTQYF
CDR3nt: TGTGCCAGTAGTTCGAGGGCTAGCGGGAGCACAGATACGCAGTATTTT

j_gene: TRBJ1-3
v_gene: TRBV6-1
d_gene: TRBD1
abundance: -
CDR3aa: CASSETGTALSGNTIYF
CDR3nt: TGTGCCAGCAGTGAGACCGGGACAGCTCTCTCTGGAAACACCATATATTTT

j_gene: TRBJ2-3
v_gene: TRBV10-1
d_gene: TRBD2
abundance: -
CDR3aa: CASSESLAGGTDTQYF
CDR3nt: TGCGCCAGCAGTGAGTCTCTAGCGGGAGGTACAGATACGCAGTATTTT

j_gene: TRBJ2-5
v_gene: TRBV28
d_gene: TRBD2
abundance: -
CDR3aa: CASSHMRRSGAQETQYF
CDR3nt: TGTGCCAGCAGTCACATGAGACGAAGCGGGGCCCAAGAGACCCAGTACTTC

j_gene: TRBJ1-5
v_gene: TRBV27
d_gene: -
abundance: few
CDR3aa: CASSLGGRGQPQHF
CDR3nt: TGTGCCAGCAGCTTGGGGGGGAGGGGACAGCCCCAGCATTTT

j_gene: TRBJ2-7
v_gene: TRBV15
d_gene: -
abundance: -
CDR3aa: CATSRDAVGSSYEQYF
CDR3nt: TGTGCCACCAGCAGAGATGCCGTCGGGAGCTCCTACGAGCAGTACTTC

j_gene: TRBJ1-5
v_gene: TRBV6-1
d_gene: -
abundance: -
CDR3aa: CASSPPTVSQPQHF
CDR3nt: TGTGCCAGCAGCCCCCCCACAGTTAGTCAGCCCCAGCATTTT

j_gene: TRBJ1-1
v_gene: TRBV9
d_gene: TRBD1
abundance: -
CDR3aa: CASSAGGTEAFF
CDR3nt: TGTGCCAGCAGCGCAGGGGGCACTGAAGCTTTCTTT

j_gene: TRBJ2-3
v_gene: TRBV19
d_gene: TRBD2
abundance: -
CDR3aa: CASSKPSGRDTQYF
CDR3nt: TGTGCCAGTAGTAAGCCTAGCGGAAGGGATACGCAGTATTTT

j_gene: TRBJ1-2
v_gene: TRBV5-5
d_gene: TRBD1
abundance: few
CDR3aa: CASSFSGTGGTVRGYTF
CDR3nt: TGTGCCAGCAGTTTTTCCGGGACAGGGGGCACGGTCCGTGGCTACACCTTC

j_gene: TRBJ2-3
v_gene: TRBV19
d_gene: -
abundance: -
CDR3aa: CASSLRDRLDTQYF
CDR3nt: TGTGCCAGTAGCCTCAGGGATCGACTAGATACGCAGTATTTT

j_gene: TRBJ2-2
v_gene: TRBV6-5
d_gene: -
abundance: -
CDR3aa: CASSYAQGSGELFF
CDR3nt: TGTGCCAGCAGTTACGCCCAGGGGTCCGGGGAGCTGTTTTTT

j_gene: TRBJ1-5
v_gene: TRBV18
d_gene: TRBD1
abundance: -
CDR3aa: CASSPDRVSNQPQHF
CDR3nt: TGTGCCAGCTCACCCGACAGGGTAAGCAATCAGCCCCAGCATTTT

j_gene: TRBJ1-1
v_gene: TRBV7-8
d_gene: -
abundance: -
CDR3aa: CASSLVWGVMTKAFF
CDR3nt: TGTGCCAGCAGCTTAGTATGGGGGGTCATGACCAAAGCTTTCTTT

j_gene: TRBJ1-1
v_gene: TRBV7-9
d_gene: -
abundance: -
CDR3aa: CASRLGQGFTEAFF
CDR3nt: TGTGCCAGCAGATTGGGCCAGGGATTCACTGAAGCTTTCTTT

j_gene: TRBJ1-2
v_gene: TRBV7-9
d_gene: TRBD1
abundance: -
CDR3aa: CASSFGTGGLTNYGYTF
CDR3nt: TGTGCCAGCAGCTTTGGGACAGGGGGCTTGACTAACTATGGCTACACCTTC

j_gene: TRBJ2-2
v_gene: TRBV5-1
d_gene: TRBD2
abundance: -
CDR3aa: CASSPLAGVAGELFF
CDR3nt: TGCGCCAGCAGCCCCCTAGCGGGAGTAGCCGGGGAGCTGTTTTTT

j_gene: TRBJ2-2
v_gene: TRBV27
d_gene: TRBD2
abundance: few
CDR3aa: CASSLGLAGVTGELFF
CDR3nt: TGTGCCAGCAGTTTAGGACTAGCGGGAGTTACCGGGGAGCTGTTTTTT

j_gene: TRBJ1-2
v_gene: TRBV30
d_gene: -
abundance: -
CDR3aa: CAVLRSYGYTF
CDR3nt: TGTGCCGTGCTCCGGAGCTATGGCTACACCTTC

j_gene: TRBJ1-5
v_gene: TRBV19
d_gene: TRBD1
abundance: few
CDR3aa: CASSIKPGTGSNQPQHF
CDR3nt: TGTGCCAGTAGTATCAAGCCCGGGACAGGTAGCAATCAGCCCCAGCATTTT

j_gene: TRBJ2-1
v_gene: TRBV5-1
d_gene: TRBD2
abundance: -
CDR3aa: CASSLTSGGNNEQFF
CDR3nt: TGCGCTAGCAGCTTGACTAGCGGGGGTAACAATGAGCAGTTCTTC

j_gene: TRBJ1-2
v_gene: TRBV5-4
d_gene: TRBD1
abundance: -
CDR3aa: CASSSTGSDGYTF
CDR3nt: TGTGCCAGCAGCTCGACAGGGTCAGATGGCTACACCTTC

j_gene: TRBJ2-2
v_gene: TRBV28
d_gene: TRBD1
abundance: -
CDR3aa: CASSWGGTGHTGELFF
CDR3nt: TGTGCCAGCAGCTGGGGGGGGACAGGGCACACCGGGGAGCTGTTTTTT

j_gene: TRBJ2-1
v_gene: TRBV27
d_gene: TRBD1
abundance: -
CDR3aa: CASSLAGGGRTEQFF
CDR3nt: TGTGCCAGCAGTTTAGCAGGGGGCGGCAGGACTGAGCAGTTCTTC

j_gene: TRBJ1-5
v_gene: TRBV2
d_gene: -
abundance: -
CDR3aa: CASSQYRDLSNQPQHF
CDR3nt: TGTGCCAGCAGCCAATACAGGGATCTTAGCAATCAGCCCCAGCATTTT

j_gene: TRBJ2-3
v_gene: TRBV5-4
d_gene: -
abundance: few
CDR3aa: CASSLGRSADTQYF
CDR3nt: TGTGCCAGCAGCTTGGGCCGGAGCGCAGATACGCAGTATTTT